Listed below are T cell receptor beta chains from one sample, sequenced in a study of T cell repertoires in ileal Crohn's disease. Using immunoSEQ multiplex PCR, the repertoire was profiled, and TCRdb retains in-frame clones only, with some absent. The table includes under 2,000 clones, more than 75% detected once. The sample consisted of ileal tissue. Receptor source: an adult with Crohn's disease. Both conserved end residues are part of each CDR3. A D gene is named only where the DNA matches it firmly. Not all rows give a size; the values are once, few, many and, for expanded clones, a class.

>TRBV28|TRBJ1-4|-|-
TGTGCCAGCAGTTACCACCCGGGAACACAAGAAAAACTGTTTTTT
CASSYHPGTQEKLFF
>TRBV28|TRBJ1-2|-|-
TGTGCCAGCAGTTTCGGGGCCTCTAACTATGGCTACACCTTC
CASSFGASNYGYTF
>TRBV28|TRBJ1-1|TRBD1|-
TGTGCCAGCAGTACCCAGGGACAGGGGGTCACTGAAGCTTTCTTT
CASSTQGQGVTEAFF
>TRBV5-5|TRBJ1-3|-|-
TGTGCCAGCAGCTTACAGACGGTGAGCTCTGGAAACACCATATATTTT
CASSLQTVSSGNTIYF
>TRBV6-6|TRBJ1-5|TRBD1|-
TGTGCCAGCAGTTACGTCGGGCAGGGGGGTCAGCCCCAGCATTTT
CASSYVGQGGQPQHF
>TRBV19|TRBJ2-5|TRBD1|-
TGTGCCAGTAGTAGGCAGGGGGCGCGACAAGAGACCCAGTACTTC
CASSRQGARQETQYF
>TRBV5-1|TRBJ2-3|TRBD2|once
TGCGCCAGCAGCTTCGTAACTAGCGGCACAGATACGCAGTATTTT
CASSFVTSGTDTQYF
>TRBV10-1|TRBJ2-3|TRBD2|-
TGCGCCAGCAGTGAGGTAGCGGGAGGCTCCAGCACAGATACGCAGTATTTT
CASSEVAGGSSTDTQYF
>TRBV5-5|TRBJ2-1|-|-
TGTGCCAGCAGCTTGTACAGCGACAATGAGCAGTTCTTC
CASSLYSDNEQFF
>TRBV19|TRBJ1-5|-|-
TGTGCCAGTAGTATCGACAGGCCCAATCAGCCCCAGCATTTT
CASSIDRPNQPQHF
>TRBV5-1|TRBJ2-5|-|-
TGCGCCAGCAGAGCGAGTGGGAGCCCCCAAGAGACCCAGTACTTC
CASRASGSPQETQYF
>TRBV19|TRBJ1-1|TRBD1|-
TGTGCCAGTAACATATGGACAGGGAGAGGCACTGAAGCTTTCTTT
CASNIWTGRGTEAFF
>TRBV7-2|TRBJ2-6|-|-
TGTGCCAGCAGCTTGCAGGGATTTATTTCTGGGGCCAACGTCCTGACTTTC
CASSLQGFISGANVLTF
>TRBV7-8|TRBJ2-2|-|-
TGTGCCAGCAGGAATAGCGGCACCGGGGAGCTGTTTTTT
CASRNSGTGELFF
>TRBV28|TRBJ2-1|TRBD1|-
TGTGCCAGCAGTTCCCGACAGGGAGATTTGAACAATGAGCAGTTCTTC
CASSSRQGDLNNEQFF
>TRBV10-2|TRBJ1-3|-|-
TGCGCCACTAGCCCGGGTGGAAACACCATATATTTT
CATSPGGNTIYF
>TRBV25-1|TRBJ2-2|-|-
TGTGCCAGCAGCTCCAGGGCAGGGCGGGTCACCGGGGAGCTGTTTTTT
CASSSRAGRVTGELFF
>TRBV29-1|TRBJ1-1|-|-
TGCAGCGTTGTGGGGGTCTCGGACACTGAAGCTTTCTTT
CSVVGVSDTEAFF
>TRBV18|TRBJ1-3|-|-
TGTGCCAGCTCACCAGTAGCCGGAGACTTGTTCACCATATATTTT
CASSPVAGDLFTIYF
>TRBV18|TRBJ1-1|-|-
TGTGCCAGCTCACCATATGGGTCAGGGGCCACTGAAGCTTTCTTT
CASSPYGSGATEAFF
>TRBV4-1|TRBJ2-1|TRBD2|-
TGCGCCAGCAGCCAATTCCCCGGGGGGGGGAGCTCCTACAATGAGCAGTTCTTC
CASSQFPGGGSSYNEQFF
>TRBV6-5|TRBJ1-2|TRBD1|-
TGTGCCAGCAGCTACAATCCCAGGGGGGCTATGTATGGCTACACCTTC
CASSYNPRGAMYGYTF
>TRBV19|TRBJ2-6|-|-
TGTGCCAGTAGGAGTGGGCCAGGGCCCCCATCTGGGGCCAACGTCCTGACTTTC
CASRSGPGPPSGANVLTF
>TRBV9|TRBJ2-5|-|once
TGTGCCAGCAGCGAGGGGGTCGGGGGCAACCAAGAGACCCAGTACTTC
CASSEGVGGNQETQYF
>TRBV5-1|TRBJ2-1|TRBD2|-
TGCGCCAGCGCGGGGGGGCGGTACAATGAGCAGTTCTTC
CASAGGRYNEQFF
>TRBV5-1|TRBJ2-1|-|-
TGCGCCAGCAGCTTGGGGCAGTACAATGAGCAGTTCTTC
CASSLGQYNEQFF
>TRBV19|TRBJ1-5|-|-
TGTGCCAGTACCCCCCCTGGGGGCCGCAATCAGCCCCAGCATTTT
CASTPPGGRNQPQHF
>TRBV5-1|TRBJ2-2|-|-
TGCGCCAGCAGCGCGGCCCTTGGGATCACCGGGGAGCTGTTTTTT
CASSAALGITGELFF
>TRBV5-1|TRBJ2-1|-|-
TGCGCCAGCAGCTTGGTACCGGGGCCCTACAATGAGCAGTTCTTC
CASSLVPGPYNEQFF